This TCR beta chain stems from a study of blood T cell repertoires in COVID-19 (dated by TCRdb to 2020 to 2022). General notes on the study: The collaborator samples originated in the United States, Italy and Spain and spanned the acute and convalescent phases of COVID-19. The material from the prospective study consisted of cDNA or gDNA derived from T cells, B-cell-depleted T cells, or PBMCs. Subjects who had been exposed to COVID-19, were actively infected with it, or had recovered from it provided the deeply sampled blood TCRbeta repertoires that made up the dataset. The repertoires were made available in a free public database intended to serve as a resource for research on the immune response to SARS-CoV-2. Samples were obtained from the ongoing ImmuneRACE study (first 160 participants) and from 1,254 subjects provided by 6 global collaborators. Sample metadata almost always included a de-identified subject ID, COVID-19 status, age in years and sex. Where HLA class I and class II types were available, the types were taken from metadata supplied by the sample provider, not from assay-based typing. Results and caveats for the whole study, not just this receptor: Clinical and demographic metadata were provided uncurated, with the amount varying by source and participant.

Of note for this clone: The clone's antigen remains unknown. Per-base qualities were not stored, and no clone one base away is much larger.

TCRbeta CDR3 regions were amplified from genomic DNA by means of the immunoSEQ Assay, a bias-controlled multiplex PCR. As for the authors' bioinformatics: Nucleated cell counts per sample were estimated from amplification of reference gene primers within the assay. To quantify the absolute abundance of each unique TCRbeta CDR3 rearrangement, sequence reads were collapsed and filtered. Productive Simpson clonality was computed per sample as the square root of Simpson's diversity index over productive rearrangements. As stored in TCRdb, this immuneACCESS dataset retains in-frame rearrangements with V and J assigned. A fraction of the clones does not appear; measured against another copy, unresolved V genes explain less than half of the discrepancy, and the remainder lacks a known reason. V and J calls and clone size come straight from that table; D and trimming were deduced from the DNA. This sample gives approximately 210,000 clones in total; just over 85% of them show up just once. Roughly 14% of the sample is held by the ten biggest clonotypes.

The CDR3 has 14 amino acids, counting the end cysteine and phenylalanine. Only the CDR3 portion is preserved as DNA: 42 bases, with reading frame beginning at the first base. The V end loses 3 bases and the J end loses 0 bases, and a stretch of 8 bases separates them. From a lookup of the germline V gene, CDR1 and CDR2 are SGHTA and FQGNSA. In the prospective study, participants were 18 to 89 years old, resided in under 30 geographic areas of the United States, and were enrolled through a virtual design. Cohort assignment in the prospective study relied on participant-reported clinical history from a screening survey and a study questionnaire. In the prospective study, mobile phlebotomists collected whole blood, serum and a nasopharyngeal or oropharyngeal swab from each participant. Participants in the prospective study had the option to provide additional blood draws and questionnaires over a roughly 2-month period. Prospective study blood samples were shipped either frozen or at room temperature before DNA extraction.

The chain is made from TRBV7-2 and TRBJ1-1; no confident D gene assignment can be made. This clonotype originated in a woman aged 45-65 years with acute COVID-19. Sample: PBMCs or T cells enriched from blood (not recorded which). This receptor has the CDR3 CASSFSGLNTEAFF. The DNA sequence is as follows: TGTGCCAGCAGCTTCTCGGGGTTGAACACTGAAGCTTTCTTT. The full variable domain, with segments outside the CDR3 supplied by the reference TRBV7-2 and TRBJ1-1 proteins, appears as GAGVSQSPSNKVTEKGKDVELRCDPISGHTALYWYRQSLGQGLEFLIYFQGNSAPDKSGLPSDRFSAERTGGSVSTLTIQRTQQEDSAVYLCASSFSGLNTEAFFGQGTRLTVV.